This T cell receptor (beta chain) was sequenced in a study of early T cells in non-severe SARS-CoV-2 infection. Looking at the study overall: Whole-blood bulk RNA, unsorted, was sequenced, and chains were unpaired. General study results and limits: VDJdb matching, biased toward anti-spike CD8 responses, missed private and CD4 specificities.

This CDR3 spans 12 amino acids. V gave up 4 bases and J gave up 2 bases, with 4 bases separating them. CDR1 is SGDLS and CDR2 is YYNGEE in the germline V gene. The TCR library protocol was used to attach unique molecular identifiers. These identifiers were attached to individual cDNA molecules. TCRdb re-called the 5' RACE reads through MiXCR, storing one row per CDR3 protein. The repertoire includes approximately 27,000 distinct CDR3 sequences, roughly 6.1% of them detected once, and approximately 5.5% sits in the top ten. This clonotype came up many times. As yet, its antigen is unknown. The sequence was collected from an adult who was a healthcare worker with PCR-confirmed SARS-CoV-2 infection or an uninfected control (not recorded which). The source material was whole blood. The chain employs TRBV9 and TRBJ2-1, with D unresolved. In DNA form, the CDR3 reads TGTGCCAGCAGCTCCACCTACAATGAGCAGTTCTTC. It translates to CASSSTYNEQFF. The full variable domain, rest sourced from reference TRBV9 and TRBJ2-1, is DSGVTQTPKHLITATGQRVTLRCSPRSGDLSVYWYQQSLDQGLQFLIQYYNGEERAKGNILERFSAQQFPDLHSELNLSSLELGDSALYFCASSSTYNEQFFGPGTRLTVL.